Listed below are T cell receptor beta chains from one sample, sequenced in a study of Tregs in tolerant kidney transplant recipients. TCRdb's copy holds only in-frame clones and misses some; the assay was immunoSEQ multiplex PCR. The data hold about 240,000 clones, with 65% to 85% observed a single time. Input material: CD4+ T cells from blood. Every receptor here comes from a human donor in good health. CDR3s include the opening cysteine and the closing phenylalanine or tryptophan. D genes are given only for firm matches. A clone size is listed for some rows: how often the clone was seen (once, few, many), or a class if it is expanded.

v_gene	j_gene	d_gene	abundance	CDR3aa	CDR3nt
TRBV5-5	TRBJ2-7	TRBD2	.	CASSRGLAMSSYEQYF	TGTGCCAGCAGCAGGGGACTAGCGATGAGCTCCTACGAGCAGTACTTC
TRBV5-1	TRBJ2-3	TRBD2	.	CASRPRTSGTQYF	TGCGCCAGCAGACCGAGGACTAGCGGGACACAGTATTTT
TRBV18	TRBJ2-7	.	.	CASSPSLEESTYEQYF	TGTGCCAGCTCCCCCTCTCTAGAAGAAAGCACCTACGAGCAGTACTTC
TRBV5-1	TRBJ2-1	.	.	CASSLVVLGNEQFF	TGCGCCAGCAGCTTGGTTGTCTTAGGGAATGAGCAGTTCTTC
TRBV6-5	TRBJ2-7	.	.	CASSPTSYEQYF	TGTGCCAGCAGTCCTACTAGCTACGAGCAGTACTTC
TRBV9	TRBJ1-5	TRBD1	once	CASHPNRQGPYNAHNQPQHF	TGTGCCAGCCACCCCAACCGACAGGGGCCCTATAATGCCCACAATCAGCCCCAGCATTTT
TRBV19	TRBJ2-7	.	few	CASQGPYEQYF	TGTGCCAGCCAGGGCCCCTACGAGCAGTACTTC
TRBV4-1	TRBJ2-7	.	.	CASSHTKNYEQYF	TGCGCCAGCAGCCACACGAAGAACTACGAGCAGTACTTC
TRBV9	TRBJ2-5	.	.	CASSVAGGELKTQYF	TGTGCCAGCAGCGTAGCGGGGGGCGAGTTGAAGACCCAGTACTTC
TRBV6-5	TRBJ1-2	.	.	CASSYSMRYGYTF	TGTGCCAGCAGTTACTCGATGCGGTATGGCTACACCTTC
TRBV18	TRBJ1-2	.	.	CASSPPGPRDYTF	TGTGCCAGCTCCCCTCCCGGACCCCGGGACTACACCTTC
TRBV11-3	TRBJ2-1	.	once	CASSLEGGNEQFF	TGTGCCAGCAGCTTAGAAGGGGGCAATGAGCAGTTCTTC
TRBV25-1	TRBJ1-1	.	once	CASRPWVSNTEAFF	TGTGCCAGCAGACCCTGGGTCTCGAACACTGAAGCTTTCTTT
TRBV11-2	TRBJ1-1	TRBD1	.	CASSLVTGANTEAFF	TGTGCCAGCAGCTTGGTGACAGGGGCTAACACTGAAGCTTTCTTT
TRBV1	TRBJ2-7	.	.	CTSSRLGTSGGARYEQYF	TGCACCAGCAGCCGACTCGGGACTAGCGGGGGGGCTCGGTACGAGCAGTACTTC
TRBV5-1	TRBJ1-4	.	.	CASSLGGPLEKLFF	TGCGCCAGCAGCTTGGGGGGACCGCTTGAAAAACTGTTTTTT
TRBV6-5	TRBJ2-7	.	.	CASRGAGNYEQYF	TGTGCCAGCAGGGGGGCAGGGAACTACGAGCAGTACTTC
TRBV11-2	TRBJ2-7	TRBD1	.	CASSFGTGSSYEQYF	TGTGCCAGCAGCTTCGGGACAGGGAGCTCCTACGAGCAGTACTTC
TRBV4-1	TRBJ1-2	.	few	CASSQEWGASPGYTF	TGCGCCAGCAGCCAAGAGTGGGGGGCTTCTCCTGGCTACACCTTC
TRBV21-1	TRBJ2-5	.	.	CASSKSGGSETQYF	TGTGCCAGCAGCAAATCTGGGGGATCTGAGACCCAGTACTTC
TRBV7-9	TRBJ1-1	.	.	CASSSKNTEAFF	TGTGCCAGCAGCTCCAAGAACACTGAAGCCTTCTTT
TRBV7-2	TRBJ1-2	.	.	CASSSFTGNYGYTF	TGTGCCAGCAGCTCCTTTACGGGGAACTATGGCTACACCTTC
TRBV30	TRBJ1-2	TRBD1	.	CAWSVRQGAYGYTF	TGTGCCTGGAGTGTAAGGCAGGGGGCCTATGGCTACACCTTC
TRBV9	TRBJ1-1	.	.	CASSVPTTPEAFF	TGTGCCAGCAGCGTACCTACGACCCCCGAAGCTTTCTTT
TRBV7-9	TRBJ2-3	.	.	CASSLTGALDTQYF	TGTGCCAGCAGCTTAACTGGGGCGTTGGATACGCAGTATTTT
TRBV7-3	TRBJ2-5	TRBD1	.	CASSLMGQSQETQYF	TGTGCCAGCAGCTTAATGGGACAGTCCCAAGAGACCCAGTACTTC
TRBV5-8	TRBJ2-3	TRBD1	.	CASSSNRQGADTQYF	TGTGCCAGCAGCTCGAACAGACAGGGGGCAGATACGCAGTATTTT
TRBV25-1	TRBJ2-2	.	.	CASSEPGRELFF	TGTGCCAGCAGTGAGCCGGGTAGGGAGCTGTTTTTT
TRBV6-5	TRBJ1-1	.	.	CASSSSVREAFF	TGTGCCAGCAGTTCTTCAGTAAGAGAAGCTTTCTTT
TRBV5-1	TRBJ1-1	.	few	CASSPPKGANTEAFF	TGCGCCAGCAGCCCCCCCAAAGGGGCGAACACTGAAGCTTTCTTT
TRBV29-1	TRBJ1-1	.	.	CSVGGSLTGYGYTEAFF	TGCAGCGTCGGAGGGTCCTTAACAGGGTATGGGTACACTGAAGCTTTCTTT
TRBV11-2	TRBJ2-2	TRBD1	few	CASSFGQVTGELFF	TGTGCCAGCAGCTTCGGACAGGTCACCGGGGAGCTGTTTTTT
TRBV5-1	TRBJ2-2	TRBD1	.	CASSLDRGRDTGELFF	TGCGCCAGCAGCCTAGACAGGGGGCGGGACACCGGGGAGCTGTTTTTT
TRBV10-3	TRBJ1-5	.	once	CAISERADYSNQPQHF	TGTGCCATCAGTGAGAGGGCGGATTATAGCAATCAGCCCCAGCATTTT
TRBV6-5	TRBJ2-7	.	.	CASSPQSSYEQYF	TGTGCCAGCAGTCCCCAATCTTCCTACGAGCAGTACTTC
TRBV6-1	TRBJ1-1	.	.	CASRRGGADTEAFF	TGTGCCAGCAGACGGGGGGGCGCGGACACTGAAGCTTTCTTT
TRBV2	TRBJ2-7	.	once	CASSEDATINEQYF	TGTGCCAGCAGTGAAGACGCGACTATAAACGAGCAGTACTTC
TRBV11-3	TRBJ2-1	.	once	CASSFRTAPSYNEQFF	TGTGCCAGCAGCTTCCGGACAGCACCTAGCTACAATGAGCAGTTCTTC
TRBV5-1	TRBJ1-1	TRBD1	few	CASGPAGTGKETEAFF	TGCGCCAGCGGGCCTGCCGGGACAGGGAAAGAAACTGAAGCTTTCTTT
TRBV11-3	TRBJ2-6	.	once	CASSFTVVSGANVLTF	TGTGCCAGCAGCTTCACGGTGGTCTCTGGGGCCAACGTCCTGACTTTC